The T cell receptor beta chain described here comes from a study of shared clonotypes between healthy human individuals (dated by TCRdb to the early 2020s). Some background on the complete study: Three men and a couple of women, aged 18 to 49 years, made up the cohort. For each donor, three plates each were used for CD4 naive and CD4 memory, two plates were used for CD8 naive, and one plate was used for CD8 memory. To estimate repertoire size and how much clonotypes are shared between individuals, the study performed deep sequencing of blood TCR repertoires from 4 to 6 healthy adults. Libraries were prepared and TCR repertoires were sequenced by different laboratories using diverse techniques, in order to increase sequencing depth and limit assay-specific biases. Between about 0.8 and 9 billion PBMCs per donor were obtained by leukapheresis.

Broader findings and caveats from the paper: Estimated clonotype richness was generally larger for naive than for memory subsets. Pairwise subsampling indicated that sequencing depth was expected to affect the degree of clonotype sharing among donors. Higher generation probabilities were observed for clonotypes shared by all four sorted-subset donors than for non-shared clonotypes. The small number of donors limited the genetic and exposure-history diversity represented. Only blood was sampled, and tissue TCR repertoires likely differ from those in blood. About 5% of naive CD4, more than 3% of naive CD8, approximately 2.2% of memory CD4, and 0.35% to 0.4% of memory CD8 clonotypes were shared across a few donors. Incomplete sequencing was indicated by rarefaction of sorted-subset datasets, despite the large sequencing depth.

This clone was counted only a few times. Its target antigen remains unknown. Within one base of it there is no much larger clone, and no base qualities were kept. Deletion took 5 bases off V and 0 bases off J, with a span of 14 bases between the germline ends. Taken from cysteine to phenylalanine, the CDR3 has 17 residues. The retained sequence is limited to the CDR3, 51 bases, with the frame set at the first base. CDR1 is given as MNHEY and CDR2 as SMNVEV, both from the germline V gene (reference sequence). Using the deep immunoSEQ assay, TCR CDR3 regions were amplified from genomic DNA by multiplex PCR. Extracted genomic DNA from each cell subset was spread evenly across all wells of several immunoSEQ 96-well plates, with each plate serving as a replicate. For sorted subsets, approximately 210 ng genomic DNA, equal to approximately 30,000 T cell genomes, was loaded into each replicate PCR. Purified libraries were measured with a Qubit 3.0 fluorometer, size-checked on a Bioanalyzer 2100, and measured again with the KAPA Library Quantification kit. Each immunoSEQ 96-well plate was sequenced on its own single-read 150-cycle Illumina NextSeq 550 flow cell. The paper's data handling went like this. Because only junctional sequences without quality scores were contained in the immunoSEQ output, filtering matching that applied to full-length reads could not be performed. To assign V/J genes and CDR3, sequences were annotated against IMGT germline references using PyIR, a Python wrapper for IgBLAST v1.9. Reads were filtered out if the reads had weak V/J assignments (E-value above 1e-6), no CDR3, stop codons, out-of-frame junctions, or ambiguous translated residues. V3J clonotypes were defined as sequences sharing the same inferred V gene, J gene, and CDR3 amino acid sequence. Percentage overlap between repertoires was computed as shared unique clonotypes divided by the size of the smaller repertoire. RTK rarefaction, the Chao1 estimator, and Recon v2.1 estimates of unobserved clonotypes were used to assess repertoire richness. For all TCRbeta clonotypes obtained by the gDNA method from a few donors, generation probabilities were computed with OLGA. TCRdb stores this immuneACCESS table with in-frame sequences only. Part of the clones is absent; in the studies checked, under half of the shortfall reflects unresolved V genes, and no reason is known for the rest. That table is the source of V, J and clone size, and D and trimming were worked out from the DNA. The table for this sample lists around 750,000 clones; over 65% of them were counted only once. Approximately 1.6% of the sample is in the top ten clones.

The donors were healthy, HIV-negative adults who had no recently reported acute infections or vaccinations. Every donor was a Caucasian adult living in Nashville, Tennessee, USA. CD4+ T cells were enriched by magnetic negative selection, after which naive cells were positively selected on CD45RA and the negative fraction was taken as the memory subset. After blood collection by leukapheresis, PBMCs were isolated using Ficoll-Histopaque density gradient centrifugation and then cryopreserved in the vapor phase of liquid nitrogen. Purity and quantity of every magnetically sorted T cell population were checked by analytical flow cytometry. Genomic DNA was isolated from every sorted fraction and measured by UV absorbance on a Nanodrop 2000c.

Material: memory CD4+ T cells sorted from blood. The cell subset or site label for this specimen denotes: CD45RA-negative fraction. The receptor's source is a woman aged 25 to 39 in good health. The V and J segments used are TRBV27 and TRBJ2-6; the D region may be TRBD1 or TRBD2, each matching 5 bases equally. CDR3 protein: CASSKHGTSSGANVLTF. The DNA is TGTGCCAGCAGTAAACATGGGACCAGCTCTGGGGCCAACGTCCTGACTTTC.